These T cell receptor beta chains were read from a single sample in a study of CD8 T cells in ankylosing spondylitis. MiXCR, applied by TCRdb to the 5' RACE reads, yields one record per CDR3 protein. The data hold about 66,000 distinct CDR3 sequences, with around 6.4% observed a single time. The sample consisted of synovial fluid, either unsorted or a sorted T cell fraction (not recorded which). The receptors derive from a male donor with ankylosing spondylitis. The CDR3 runs from the conserved cysteine through the conserved F or W. Each record gives: CDR3 length, clone size, V gene, J gene, D gene, CDR3 DNA, CDR3 protein. A D gene is named only where the DNA matches it firmly. Rows give clone size only sometimes, using once, few, many, or a class for an expanded clone.

length: 14; size: few; V: TRBV10-1; J: TRBJ2-7; D: -; DNA: TGCGCCAGCATCGAGCGGGCGCGCTCCTACGAGCAGTACTTC; CDR3: CASIERARSYEQYF
length: 15; size: few; V: TRBV19; J: TRBJ1-5; D: -; DNA: TGTGCCAGTAGTCACCCTAGGCTGGTTATAGGGCCCCAGCATTTT; CDR3: CASSHPRLVIGPQHF
length: 15; size: -; V: TRBV7-2; J: TRBJ2-7; D: -; DNA: TGTGCCAGCAGCTTAGTAGTAGGGGTAGCCTACGAGCAGTACTTC; CDR3: CASSLVVGVAYEQYF
length: 18; size: few; V: TRBV11-2; J: TRBJ2-5; D: TRBD2; DNA: TGTGCCAGCAGCCCGCCTAGCGGGAGGCCTCTGGGGGAGGAGACCCAGTACTTC; CDR3: CASSPPSGRPLGEETQYF
length: 15; size: few; V: TRBV19; J: TRBJ1-2; D: -; DNA: TGTGCCAGTAGTTCATCAGGGTCTCGGAGCTATGGCTACACCTTC; CDR3: CASSSSGSRSYGYTF
length: 14; size: -; V: TRBV7-9; J: TRBJ1-4; D: -; DNA: TGTGCCAGCAGCCCGTCAAGAGGAGATGAAAAACTGTTTTTT; CDR3: CASSPSRGDEKLFF
length: 15; size: many; V: TRBV5-6; J: TRBJ2-2; D: -; DNA: TGTGCCAGCAGCTTTCCGGGAACAGTCACCGGGGAGCTGTTTTTT; CDR3: CASSFPGTVTGELFF
length: 14; size: many; V: TRBV5-1; J: TRBJ1-1; D: -; DNA: TGCGCCAGCAGCTTGAGGCTGGAGAACACTGAAGCTTTCTTT; CDR3: CASSLRLENTEAFF
length: 14; size: many; V: TRBV7-2; J: TRBJ1-6; D: -; DNA: TGTGCCAGCAGCAAGGCAGGGACAAATTCACCCCTCCACTTT; CDR3: CASSKAGTNSPLHF
length: 15; size: -; V: TRBV27; J: TRBJ2-3; D: TRBD2; DNA: TGTGCCAGCAGGGGACTAGCGGGAATAACAGATACGCAGTATTTT; CDR3: CASRGLAGITDTQYF
length: 15; size: few; V: TRBV9; J: TRBJ2-7; D: TRBD1; DNA: TGTGCCAGCAGCGTAGATCCGGGACAGTACTACGAGCAGTACTTC; CDR3: CASSVDPGQYYEQYF
length: 14; size: few; V: TRBV4-1; J: TRBJ2-5; D: -; DNA: TGCGCCAGCAGCCAAGAGTTAGGTCGGGAGACCCAGTACTTC; CDR3: CASSQELGRETQYF
length: 17; size: many; V: TRBV12-3/TRBV12-4; J: TRBJ1-1; D: TRBD1; DNA: TGTGCCAGCAGTTCTGAGACAGGGGGGGCGGTGAACACTGAAGCTTTCTTT; CDR3: CASSSETGGAVNTEAFF
length: 15; size: -; V: TRBV6-4; J: TRBJ2-5; D: TRBD1; DNA: TGTGCCAGCAGTGTGAGTGGACAGGGGGGAAGAACCCAGTACTTC; CDR3: CASSVSGQGGRTQYF
length: 13; size: few; V: TRBV5-1; J: TRBJ1-1; D: -; DNA: TGCGCCAGCAGCTTCCCGAGGGCCACTGAAGCTTTCTTT; CDR3: CASSFPRATEAFF
length: 17; size: many; V: TRBV2; J: TRBJ2-5; D: TRBD1; DNA: TGTGCCAGCAGTTCCAGGGGACAGGGGACGTTCCAAGAGACCCAGTACTTC; CDR3: CASSSRGQGTFQETQYF
length: 15; size: -; V: TRBV3-1; J: TRBJ2-3; D: TRBD1; DNA: TGTGCCAGCAGCCCAGGGACAGGGTGGGTAGATACGCAGTATTTT; CDR3: CASSPGTGWVDTQYF
length: 12; size: many; V: TRBV10-3; J: TRBJ1-1; D: -; DNA: TGTGCCTCCAGCCGGGGTAACACTGAAGCTTTCTTT; CDR3: CASSRGNTEAFF
length: 13; size: -; V: TRBV6-1; J: TRBJ2-5; D: -; DNA: TGTGCCAGCAGCCCCGCCCTAGGGCAGACCCAGTACTTC; CDR3: CASSPALGQTQYF
length: 16; size: few; V: TRBV11-2; J: TRBJ1-3; D: TRBD1; DNA: TGTGCCAGCAGCGGACGACAGGGGCGAGGTGGAAACACCATATATTTT; CDR3: CASSGRQGRGGNTIYF
length: 14; size: -; V: TRBV2; J: TRBJ2-7; D: -; DNA: TGTGCCAGCAGTGGGAGGCTTATAGGATACGAGCAGTACTTC; CDR3: CASSGRLIGYEQYF
length: 16; size: many; V: TRBV7-9; J: TRBJ2-1; D: -; DNA: TGTGCCAGCAGCTTAGCGTGGACAGCTGCCTACAATGAGCAGTTCTTC; CDR3: CASSLAWTAAYNEQFF
length: 15; size: -; V: TRBV28; J: TRBJ2-7; D: TRBD2; DNA: TGTGCCAGCGTACTAGCGGCGTCTTCCCTCTACGAGCAGTACTTC; CDR3: CASVLAASSLYEQYF
length: 14; size: -; V: TRBV7-7; J: TRBJ2-7; D: -; DNA: TGTGCTAGCAGCTTAACGTCAGAGTCCTACGAGCAGTACTTC; CDR3: CASSLTSESYEQYF
length: 16; size: few; V: TRBV4-3; J: TRBJ2-7; D: TRBD1; DNA: TGCGCCAGCAACCAAGGGGACAGGCCCTTCTCCTACGAGCAGTACTTC; CDR3: CASNQGDRPFSYEQYF
length: 13; size: -; V: TRBV11-2; J: TRBJ2-3; D: -; DNA: TGTGCCAGCATGAAAGGTAGCACAGATACGCAGTATTTT; CDR3: CASMKGSTDTQYF
length: 13; size: few; V: TRBV11-3; J: TRBJ2-1; D: -; DNA: TGTGCCAGCAGCTTAAATAGGTACAATGAGCAGTTCTTC; CDR3: CASSLNRYNEQFF
length: 14; size: few; V: TRBV25-1; J: TRBJ1-2; D: TRBD1; DNA: TGTGCCAGCAGTACCTACAGGGGGCTGAGCGGCTACACCTTC; CDR3: CASSTYRGLSGYTF